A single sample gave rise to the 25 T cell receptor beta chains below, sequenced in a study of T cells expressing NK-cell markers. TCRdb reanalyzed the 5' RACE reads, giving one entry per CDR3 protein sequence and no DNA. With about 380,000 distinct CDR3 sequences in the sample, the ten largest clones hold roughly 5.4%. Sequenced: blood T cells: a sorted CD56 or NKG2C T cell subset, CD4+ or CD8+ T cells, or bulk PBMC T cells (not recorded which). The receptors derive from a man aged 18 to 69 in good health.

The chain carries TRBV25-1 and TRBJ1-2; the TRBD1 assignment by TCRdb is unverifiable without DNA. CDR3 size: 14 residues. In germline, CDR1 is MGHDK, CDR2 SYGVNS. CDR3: CASRMTGPTYGYTF.

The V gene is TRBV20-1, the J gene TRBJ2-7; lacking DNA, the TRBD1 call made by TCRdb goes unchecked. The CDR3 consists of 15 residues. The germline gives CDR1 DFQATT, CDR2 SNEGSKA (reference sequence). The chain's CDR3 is CSVTSSRDSSYEQYF.

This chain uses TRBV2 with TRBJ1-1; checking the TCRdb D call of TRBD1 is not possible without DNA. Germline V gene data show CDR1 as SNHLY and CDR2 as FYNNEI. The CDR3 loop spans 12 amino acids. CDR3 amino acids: CASSEQGARAFF.

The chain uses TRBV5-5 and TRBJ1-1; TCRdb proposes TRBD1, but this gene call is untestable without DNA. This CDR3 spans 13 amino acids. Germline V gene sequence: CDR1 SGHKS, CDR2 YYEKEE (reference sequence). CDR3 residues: CASSIPGVTEAFF.

The CDR3 loop reads CASSYDPDPKREAFF. The gene calls are TRBV11-1 and TRBJ1-1. The CDR3 covers 15 residues. Germline V gives CDR1 SGHAT, CDR2 FQDESV (reference sequence).

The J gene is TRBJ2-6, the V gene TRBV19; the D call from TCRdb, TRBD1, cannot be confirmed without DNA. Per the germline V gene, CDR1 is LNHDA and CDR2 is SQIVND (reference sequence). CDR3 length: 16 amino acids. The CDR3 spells CASSPLQGAGANVLTF.

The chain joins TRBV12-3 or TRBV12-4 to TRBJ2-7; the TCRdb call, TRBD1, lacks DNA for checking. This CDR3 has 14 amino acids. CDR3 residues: CASMGQAYSYEQYF.

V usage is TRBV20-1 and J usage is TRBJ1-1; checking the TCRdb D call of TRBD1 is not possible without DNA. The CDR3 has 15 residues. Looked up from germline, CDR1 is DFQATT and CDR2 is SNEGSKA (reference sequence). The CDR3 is CSAILQQGGGTEAFF.

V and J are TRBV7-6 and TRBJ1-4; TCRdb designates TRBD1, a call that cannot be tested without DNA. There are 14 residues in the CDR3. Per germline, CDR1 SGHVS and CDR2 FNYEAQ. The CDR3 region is CASRVRTARRKLFF. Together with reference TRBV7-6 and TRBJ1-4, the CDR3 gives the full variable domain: GAGVSQSPRYKVTKRGQDVALRCDPISGHVSLYWYRQALGQGPEFLTYFNYEAQQDKSGLPNDRFSAERPEGSISTLTIQRTEQRDSAMYRCASRVRTARRKLFFGSGTQLSVL.

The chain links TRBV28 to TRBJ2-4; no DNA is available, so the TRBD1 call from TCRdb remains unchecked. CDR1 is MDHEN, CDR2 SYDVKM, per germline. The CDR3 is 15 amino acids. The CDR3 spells CASSFSGQSKNIQYF.

The CDR3 loop is CSVGTGPLDYTF. The J gene is TRBJ1-2, the V gene TRBV20-1; TCRdb's D call, TRBD1, is unchecked because there is no DNA. This CDR3 is 12 amino acids long. The V gene's germline CDR1 is DFQATT and CDR2 SNEGSKA (reference sequence).

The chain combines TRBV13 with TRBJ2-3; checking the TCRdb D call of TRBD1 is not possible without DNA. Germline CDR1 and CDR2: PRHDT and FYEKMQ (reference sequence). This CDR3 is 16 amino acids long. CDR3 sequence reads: CASSLGDPPHTDTQYF.

CDR3 sequence reads: CASTPGRGHEQFF. The chain is built from TRBV19 and TRBJ2-1; the D call of TRBD1 rests on TCRdb alone, since no DNA is present to check it. Per germline, CDR1 LNHDA and CDR2 SQIVND (reference sequence). The CDR3 runs 13 residues.

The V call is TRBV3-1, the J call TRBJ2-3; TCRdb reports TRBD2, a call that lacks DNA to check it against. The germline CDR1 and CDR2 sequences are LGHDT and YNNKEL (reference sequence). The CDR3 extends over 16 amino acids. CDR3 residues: CASSIRSGGAVDTQYF.

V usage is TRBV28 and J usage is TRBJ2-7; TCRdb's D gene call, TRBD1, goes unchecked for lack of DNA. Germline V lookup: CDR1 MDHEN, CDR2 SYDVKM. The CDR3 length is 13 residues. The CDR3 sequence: CASNTRGFTEQYF.

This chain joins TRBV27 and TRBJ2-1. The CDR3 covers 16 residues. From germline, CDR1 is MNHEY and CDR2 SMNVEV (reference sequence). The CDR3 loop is CASSSIRVSSYNEQFF.

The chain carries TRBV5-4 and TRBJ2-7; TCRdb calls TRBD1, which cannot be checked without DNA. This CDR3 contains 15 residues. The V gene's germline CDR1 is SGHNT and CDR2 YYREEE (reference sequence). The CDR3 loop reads CASSRRRQGQGEQYF.

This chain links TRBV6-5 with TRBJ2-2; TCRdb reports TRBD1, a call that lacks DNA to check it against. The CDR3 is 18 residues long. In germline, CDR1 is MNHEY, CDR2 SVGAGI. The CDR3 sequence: CASSFFPHRQGGTGELFF.

CDR3 region: CASSLGWGSGLTDTQYF. The J gene is TRBJ2-3, the V gene TRBV13; TCRdb reports TRBD1, a call that lacks DNA to check it against. CDR3 length equals 17 residues. The germline V gene encodes CDR1 PRHDT and CDR2 FYEKMQ (reference sequence).

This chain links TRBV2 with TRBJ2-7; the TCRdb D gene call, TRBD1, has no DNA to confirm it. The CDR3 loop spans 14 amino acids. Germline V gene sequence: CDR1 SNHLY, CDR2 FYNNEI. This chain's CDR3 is CASRRGQGDYEQYF.

This chain's CDR3 is CASSRGEYEQYF. The gene calls are TRBV6-5 and TRBJ2-7; lacking DNA, the TRBD1 call made by TCRdb goes unchecked. The CDR3 sequence is 12 residues long. CDR1 and CDR2 from the germline V gene are MNHEY and SVGAGI.

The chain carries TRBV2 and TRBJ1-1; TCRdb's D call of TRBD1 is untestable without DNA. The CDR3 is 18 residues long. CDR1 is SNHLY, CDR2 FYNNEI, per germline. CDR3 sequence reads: CASRERTGGVLWDTEAFF.

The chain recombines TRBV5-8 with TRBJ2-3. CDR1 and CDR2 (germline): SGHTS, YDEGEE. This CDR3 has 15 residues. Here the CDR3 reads CASSLGHTSTDTQYF. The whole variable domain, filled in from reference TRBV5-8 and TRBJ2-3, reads EAGVTQSPTHLIKTRGQQATLRCSPISGHTSVYWYQQALGLGLQFLLWYDEGEERNRGNFPPRFSGRQFPNYSSELNVNALELEDSALYLCASSLGHTSTDTQYFGPGTRLTVL.

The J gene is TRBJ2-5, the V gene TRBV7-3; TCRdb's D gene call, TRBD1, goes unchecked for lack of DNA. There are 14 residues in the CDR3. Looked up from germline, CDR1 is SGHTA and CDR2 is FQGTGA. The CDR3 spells CASSASLTRETQYF.

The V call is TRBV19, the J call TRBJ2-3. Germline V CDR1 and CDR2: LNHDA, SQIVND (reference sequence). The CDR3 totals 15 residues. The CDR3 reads CASSLASLSTDTQYF.